This T cell receptor beta chain was observed in a study of memory CD4+ T cells and cytomegalovirus serostatus. Study-level information: Donors were healthy Belgian adults, fewer than ten CMV seropositive and 20 to 25 seronegative.

Trimming shortened V by 4 bases and J by 7 bases, and 14 bases separated the two germline ends. CDR3 length: 13 amino acids. Germline V lookup: CDR1 SGHTA, CDR2 FQGNSA. Authors' data handling: Out-of-frame sequences were removed, leaving around 2,000,000 distinct TCRbeta sequences. Some clones are missing from TCRdb's copy, which holds only in-frame ones; the method was immunoSEQ multiplex PCR. V and J calls and clone size are as listed in that table; D and trimming were resolved from the DNA. Of roughly 49,000 clones listed, around 80% are singletons. The sort gate was single viable CD3+CD4+CD8-CD45RO+ cells for memory CD4+ T cells.

The material sequenced was memory CD4+ T cells from blood. This clonotype was obtained from an adult in good health and CMV-seronegative. This chain joins TRBV7-2 and TRBJ2-7; unclear D gene. CDR3 residues: CASSSASGYEQYF. DNA for the CDR3: TGTGCCAGCAGCTCCGCTTCGGGTTATGAGCAGTACTTC.